The clone carrying this T cell receptor (beta chain) showed up just a few times. What it binds is not known. The entry originates in a study of memory B cells and T cells in multiple sclerosis. Study results and limitations: Shared clonotype counts depended on differing compartment clone-set sizes and were normalized.

Stimulus-free culture yielded autoproliferating CFSE-dim and non-proliferating CFSE-high T cells, each sequenced separately. Pooled replicate wells came from 50 million to 60 million CFSE-labeled PBMCs cultured around seven days without stimulus. The PBMCs received 0.5 uM CFSE and serum-free culture with no added stimuli. Libraries were prepared by immunoSEQ multiplex PCR; TCRdb keeps only in-frame clonotypes and omits some of them. The repertoire holds roughly 45,000 clones, with almost 85% as singletons. The CDR3 totals 16 residues. V was shortened by 0 bases and J by 4 bases, with 16 bases between the two germline ends. Per germline, CDR1 SGDLS and CDR2 YYNGEE.

This chain joins TRBV9 and TRBJ1-1, with TRBD1 as a possible D gene (6 bases). This TCR was recovered from a human donor with multiple sclerosis. Material: PBMCs from blood kept in culture. As DNA, the CDR3 is TGTGCCAGCAGCGTAGCAGGGGAGGGCCGGGGCACTGAAGCTTTCTTT. Residues: CASSVAGEGRGTEAFF.